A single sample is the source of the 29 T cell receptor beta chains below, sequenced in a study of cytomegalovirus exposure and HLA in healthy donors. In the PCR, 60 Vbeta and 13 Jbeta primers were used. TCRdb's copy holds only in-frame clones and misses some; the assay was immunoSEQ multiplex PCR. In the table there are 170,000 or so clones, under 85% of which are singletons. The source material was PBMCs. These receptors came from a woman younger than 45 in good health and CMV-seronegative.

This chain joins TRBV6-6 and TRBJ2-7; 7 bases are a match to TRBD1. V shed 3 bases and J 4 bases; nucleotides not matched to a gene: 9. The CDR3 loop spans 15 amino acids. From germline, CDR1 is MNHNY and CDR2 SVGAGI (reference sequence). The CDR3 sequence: CASSYDLGTVYEQYF. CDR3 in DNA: TGTGCCAGCAGTTATGACCTCGGGACAGTTTACGAGCAGTACTTC.

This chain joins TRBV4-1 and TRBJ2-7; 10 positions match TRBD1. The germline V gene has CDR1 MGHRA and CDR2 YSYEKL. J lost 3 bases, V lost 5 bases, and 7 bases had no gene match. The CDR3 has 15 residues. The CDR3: CASSDGQGERYEQYF. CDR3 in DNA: TGCGCCAGCAGCGATGGACAGGGGGAGCGCTACGAGCAGTACTTC.

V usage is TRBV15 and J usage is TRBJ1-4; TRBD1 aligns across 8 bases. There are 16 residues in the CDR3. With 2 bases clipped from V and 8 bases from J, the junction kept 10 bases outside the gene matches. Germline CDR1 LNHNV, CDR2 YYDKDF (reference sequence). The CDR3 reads CATSRPGTGEREKLFF. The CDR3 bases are TGTGCCACCAGCAGACCCGGGACAGGCGAACGGGAAAAACTGTTTTTT.

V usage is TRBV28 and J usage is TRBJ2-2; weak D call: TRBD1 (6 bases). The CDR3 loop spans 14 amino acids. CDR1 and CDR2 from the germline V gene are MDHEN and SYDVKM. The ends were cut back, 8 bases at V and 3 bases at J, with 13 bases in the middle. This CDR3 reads CASLPGQHTGELFF. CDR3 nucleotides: TGTGCCAGCCTCCCCGGACAGCACACCGGGGAGCTGTTTTTT.

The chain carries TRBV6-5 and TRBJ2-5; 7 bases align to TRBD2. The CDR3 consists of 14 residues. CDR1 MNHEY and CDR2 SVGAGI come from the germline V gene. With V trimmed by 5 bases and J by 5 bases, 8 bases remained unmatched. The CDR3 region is CASSESGGSETQYF. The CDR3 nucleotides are TGTGCCAGCAGTGAGTCCGGGGGGTCGGAGACCCAGTACTTC.

The CDR3 protein is CASRQGADTQYF. In DNA, the CDR3 is TGCGCCAGCAGGCAGGGGGCTGATACGCAGTATTTT. The V and J genes are TRBV5-1 and TRBJ2-3; 8 nucleotides align to TRBD1. Per the germline V gene, CDR1 is SGHRS and CDR2 is YFSETQ. The CDR3 has 12 amino acids. The V segment lost 5 bases and the J segment 6 bases; nucleotides outside the gene matches: 2.

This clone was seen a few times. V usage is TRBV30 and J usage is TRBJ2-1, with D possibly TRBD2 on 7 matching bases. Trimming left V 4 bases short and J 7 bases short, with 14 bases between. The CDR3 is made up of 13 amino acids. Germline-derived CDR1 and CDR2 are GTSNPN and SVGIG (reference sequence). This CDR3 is CAWMRGGPNEQFF. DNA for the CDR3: TGTGCCTGGATGAGGGGGGGCCCGAATGAGCAGTTCTTC.

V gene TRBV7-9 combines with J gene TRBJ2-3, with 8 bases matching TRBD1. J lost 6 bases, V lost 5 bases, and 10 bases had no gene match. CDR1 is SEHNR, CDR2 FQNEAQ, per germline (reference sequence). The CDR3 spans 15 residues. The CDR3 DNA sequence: TGTGCCAGCAGCCCCCGGCGACAGGGGTCCGATACGCAGTATTTT. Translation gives CASSPRRQGSDTQYF.

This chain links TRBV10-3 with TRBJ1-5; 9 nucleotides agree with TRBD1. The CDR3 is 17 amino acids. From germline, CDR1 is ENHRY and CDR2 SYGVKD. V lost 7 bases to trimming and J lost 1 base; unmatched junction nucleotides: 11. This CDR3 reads CAITNFEQGASNQPQHF. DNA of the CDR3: TGTGCCATCACAAACTTCGAACAGGGGGCCAGCAATCAGCCCCAGCATTTT.

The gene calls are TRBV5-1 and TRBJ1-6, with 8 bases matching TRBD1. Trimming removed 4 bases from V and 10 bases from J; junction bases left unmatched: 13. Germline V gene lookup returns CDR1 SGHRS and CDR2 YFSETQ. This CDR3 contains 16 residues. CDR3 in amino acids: CASSPDGRQGYSPLHF. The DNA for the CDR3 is TGCGCCAGCAGCCCGGACGGGAGACAGGGGTACTCACCCCTCCACTTT.

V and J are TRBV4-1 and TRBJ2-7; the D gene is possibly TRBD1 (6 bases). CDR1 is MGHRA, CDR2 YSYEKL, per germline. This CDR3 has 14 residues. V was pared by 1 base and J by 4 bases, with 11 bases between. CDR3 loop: CASSQVTGSYEQYF. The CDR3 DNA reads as TGCGCCAGCAGCCAAGTCACAGGGAGTTACGAGCAGTACTTC.

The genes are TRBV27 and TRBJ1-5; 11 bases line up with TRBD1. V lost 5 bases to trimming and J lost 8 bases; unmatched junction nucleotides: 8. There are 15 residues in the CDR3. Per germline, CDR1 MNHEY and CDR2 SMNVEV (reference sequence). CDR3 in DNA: TGTGCCAGCAGTCCAGGGACAGGGGGTCTGGAGCCCCAGCATTTT. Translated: CASSPGTGGLEPQHF.

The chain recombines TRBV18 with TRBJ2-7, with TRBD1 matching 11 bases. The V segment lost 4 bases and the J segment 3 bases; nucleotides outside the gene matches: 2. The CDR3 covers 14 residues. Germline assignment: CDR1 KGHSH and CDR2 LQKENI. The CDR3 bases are TGTGCCAGCTCACGGGGGACAGGGGGCTACGAGCAGTACTTC. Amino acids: CASSRGTGGYEQYF. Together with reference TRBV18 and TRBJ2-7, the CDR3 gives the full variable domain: NAGVMQNPRHLVRRRGQEARLRCSPMKGHSHVYWYRQLPEEGLKFMVYLQKENIIDESGMPKERFSAEFPKEGPSILRIQQVVRGDSAAYFCASSRGTGGYEQYFGPGTRLTVT.

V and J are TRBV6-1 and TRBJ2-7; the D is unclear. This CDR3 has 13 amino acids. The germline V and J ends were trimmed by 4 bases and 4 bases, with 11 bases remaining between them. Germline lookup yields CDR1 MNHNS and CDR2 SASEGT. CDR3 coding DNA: TGTGCCAGCAGTGGGCAGACGAGGTACGAGCAGTACTTC. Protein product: CASSGQTRYEQYF.

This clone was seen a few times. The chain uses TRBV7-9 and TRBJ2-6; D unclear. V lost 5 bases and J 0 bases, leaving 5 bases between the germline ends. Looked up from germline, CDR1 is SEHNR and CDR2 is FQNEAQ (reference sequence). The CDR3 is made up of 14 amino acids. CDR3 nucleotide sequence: TGTGCCAGCAGCCTGAGCTCTGGGGCCAACGTCCTGACTTTC. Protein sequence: CASSLSSGANVLTF.

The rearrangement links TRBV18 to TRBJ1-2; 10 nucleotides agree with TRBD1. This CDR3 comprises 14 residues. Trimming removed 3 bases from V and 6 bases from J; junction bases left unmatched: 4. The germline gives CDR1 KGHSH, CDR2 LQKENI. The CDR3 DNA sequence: TGTGCCAGCTCACCGGGACAGGGGATAAATGGCTACACCTTC. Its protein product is CASSPGQGINGYTF.

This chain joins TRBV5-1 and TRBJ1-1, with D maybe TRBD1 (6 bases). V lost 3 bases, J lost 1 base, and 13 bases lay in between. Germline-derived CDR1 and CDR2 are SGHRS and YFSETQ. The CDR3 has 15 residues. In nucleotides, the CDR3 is TGCGCCAGCAGCTGGGCGGCAGGGGAGAACACTGAAGCTTTCTTT. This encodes CASSWAAGENTEAFF.

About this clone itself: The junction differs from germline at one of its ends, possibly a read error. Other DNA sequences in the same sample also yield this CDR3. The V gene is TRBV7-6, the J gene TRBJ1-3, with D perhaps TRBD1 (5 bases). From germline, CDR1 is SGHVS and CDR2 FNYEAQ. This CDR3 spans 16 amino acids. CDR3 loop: CASSFTTADSGNTIYF. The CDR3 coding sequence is TGCGCCAGCAGCTTCACGACAGCCGACTCTGGAAACACCATATATTTT.

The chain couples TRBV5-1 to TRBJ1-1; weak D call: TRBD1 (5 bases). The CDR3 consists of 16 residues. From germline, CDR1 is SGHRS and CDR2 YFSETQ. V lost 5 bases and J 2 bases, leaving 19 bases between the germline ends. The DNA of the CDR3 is TGCGCCAGCAGAGGACGGGGGGAGGGAGGAAACACTGAAGCTTTCTTT. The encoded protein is CASRGRGEGGNTEAFF. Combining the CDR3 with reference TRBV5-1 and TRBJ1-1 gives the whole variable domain KAGVTQTPRYLIKTRGQQVTLSCSPISGHRSVSWYQQTPGQGLQFLFEYFSETQRNKGNFPGRFSGRQFSNSRSEMNVSTLELGDSALYLCASRGRGEGGNTEAFFGQGTRLTVV.

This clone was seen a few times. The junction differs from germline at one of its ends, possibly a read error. CDR3 residues: CASSQNDRVGDYDF. CDR3 DNA: TGCGCCAGCAGCCAAAACGACAGGGTGGGGGATTACGACTTC. The chain carries TRBV4-1 and TRBJ2-7; 7 bases are a match to TRBD1. The CDR3 runs to 14 residues. The V gene's germline CDR1 is MGHRA and CDR2 YSYEKL.

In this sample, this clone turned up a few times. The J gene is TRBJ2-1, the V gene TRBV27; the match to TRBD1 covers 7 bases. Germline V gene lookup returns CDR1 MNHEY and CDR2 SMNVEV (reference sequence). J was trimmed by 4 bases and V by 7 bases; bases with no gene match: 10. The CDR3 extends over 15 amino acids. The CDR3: CASIEGAGRYNEQFF. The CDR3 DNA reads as TGTGCCAGCATTGAGGGGGCCGGTAGGTACAATGAGCAGTTCTTC.

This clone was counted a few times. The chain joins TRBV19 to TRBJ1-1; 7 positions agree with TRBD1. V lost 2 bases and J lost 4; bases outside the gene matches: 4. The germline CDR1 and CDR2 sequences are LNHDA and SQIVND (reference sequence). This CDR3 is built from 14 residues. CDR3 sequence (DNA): TGTGCCAGTAGTATAAGCAGGGGGGTCACTGAAGCTTTCTTT. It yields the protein CASSISRGVTEAFF.

CDR3 DNA sequence: TGCGCCAGCAGTCCATCAACGACGGGCTCCTACGAGCAGTACTTC. This encodes CASSPSTTGSYEQYF. V and J are TRBV5-1 and TRBJ2-7; D is unclear. V shed 5 bases and J shed 0 bases, with 15 bases lying between them. Germline CDR1 is SGHRS and CDR2 is YFSETQ. The CDR3 is made up of 15 amino acids.

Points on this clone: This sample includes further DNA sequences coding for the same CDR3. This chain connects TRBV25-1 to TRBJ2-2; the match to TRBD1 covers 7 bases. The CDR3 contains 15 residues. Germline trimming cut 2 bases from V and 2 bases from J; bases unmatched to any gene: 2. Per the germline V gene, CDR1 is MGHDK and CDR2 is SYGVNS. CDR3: CASSERGLNTGELFF. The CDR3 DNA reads TGTGCCAGCAGTGAAAGGGGGCTCAACACCGGGGAGCTGTTTTTT.

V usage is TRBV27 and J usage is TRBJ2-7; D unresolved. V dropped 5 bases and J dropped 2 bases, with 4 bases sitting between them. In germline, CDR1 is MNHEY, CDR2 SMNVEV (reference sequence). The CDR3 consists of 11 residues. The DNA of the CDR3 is TGTGCCAGCAGTACTACCTACGAGCAGTACTTC. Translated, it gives CASSTTYEQYF.

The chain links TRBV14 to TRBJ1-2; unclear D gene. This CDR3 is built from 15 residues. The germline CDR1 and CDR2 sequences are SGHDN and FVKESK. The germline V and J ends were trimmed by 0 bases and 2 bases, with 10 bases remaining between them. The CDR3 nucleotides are TGTGCCAGCAGCCAAGATAGGGCGGGGAACTATGGCTACACCTTC. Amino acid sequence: CASSQDRAGNYGYTF.

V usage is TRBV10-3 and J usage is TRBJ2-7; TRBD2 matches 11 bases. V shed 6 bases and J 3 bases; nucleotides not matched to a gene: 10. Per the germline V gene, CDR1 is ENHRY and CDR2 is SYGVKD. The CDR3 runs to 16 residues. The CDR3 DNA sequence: TGTGCCATCAGCCCCACCACTAGCGGGGGATACTACGAGCAGTACTTC. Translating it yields CAISPTTSGGYYEQYF.

The CDR3 nucleotides are TGCGCCAGCAGCTTGGGTGGGGCCGAGGAGACCCAGTACTTC. The encoded protein is CASSLGGAEETQYF. The chain uses TRBV5-1 and TRBJ2-5; D is possibly TRBD1 (5 bases). CDR3 length: 14 amino acids. The germline gives CDR1 SGHRS, CDR2 YFSETQ. The V end was cut by 0 bases, the J end by 5 bases, with 11 bases between.

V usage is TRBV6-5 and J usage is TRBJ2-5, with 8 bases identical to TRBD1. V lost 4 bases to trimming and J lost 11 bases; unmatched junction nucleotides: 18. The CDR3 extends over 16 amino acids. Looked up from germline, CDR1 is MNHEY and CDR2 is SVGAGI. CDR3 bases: TGTGCCAGCAGTTCCCCTAGGACAGGGATGCTGGGGGAGCAGTACTTC. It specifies CASSSPRTGMLGEQYF.